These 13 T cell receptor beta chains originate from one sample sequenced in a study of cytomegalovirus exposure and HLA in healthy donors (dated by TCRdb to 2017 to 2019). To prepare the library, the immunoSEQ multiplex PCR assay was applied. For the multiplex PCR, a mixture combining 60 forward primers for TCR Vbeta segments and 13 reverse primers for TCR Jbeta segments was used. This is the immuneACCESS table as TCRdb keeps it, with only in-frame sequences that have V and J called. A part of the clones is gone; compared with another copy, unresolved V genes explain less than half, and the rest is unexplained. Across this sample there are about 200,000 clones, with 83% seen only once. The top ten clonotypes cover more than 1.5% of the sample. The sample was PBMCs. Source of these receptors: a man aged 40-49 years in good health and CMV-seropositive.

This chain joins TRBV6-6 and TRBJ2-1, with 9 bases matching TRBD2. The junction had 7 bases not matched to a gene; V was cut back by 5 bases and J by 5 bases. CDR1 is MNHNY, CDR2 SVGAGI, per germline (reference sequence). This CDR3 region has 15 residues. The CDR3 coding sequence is TGTGCCAGCAGTGGCCGGACTAGCGTCAACAATGAGCAGTTCTTC. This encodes CASSGRTSVNNEQFF.

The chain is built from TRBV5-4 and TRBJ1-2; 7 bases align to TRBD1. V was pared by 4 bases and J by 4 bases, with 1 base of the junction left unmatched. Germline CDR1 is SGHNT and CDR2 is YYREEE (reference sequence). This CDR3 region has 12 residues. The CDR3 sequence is CASSRDSYGYTF. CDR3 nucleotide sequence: TGTGCCAGCAGCAGGGACAGCTATGGCTACACCTTC.

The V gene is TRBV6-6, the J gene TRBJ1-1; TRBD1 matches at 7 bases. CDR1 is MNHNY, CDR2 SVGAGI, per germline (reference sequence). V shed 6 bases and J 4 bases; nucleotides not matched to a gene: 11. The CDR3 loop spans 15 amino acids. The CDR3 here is CASRGAFQGGTEAFF. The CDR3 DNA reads TGTGCCAGCAGAGGGGCTTTTCAGGGGGGCACTGAAGCTTTCTTT.

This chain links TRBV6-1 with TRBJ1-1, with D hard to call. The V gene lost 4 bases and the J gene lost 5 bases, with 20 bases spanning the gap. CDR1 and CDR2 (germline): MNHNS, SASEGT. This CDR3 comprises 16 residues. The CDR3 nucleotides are TGTGCCAGCAGTGCTTTCTCGGCCCCCTCGGGAACTGAAGCTTTCTTT. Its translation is CASSAFSAPSGTEAFF.

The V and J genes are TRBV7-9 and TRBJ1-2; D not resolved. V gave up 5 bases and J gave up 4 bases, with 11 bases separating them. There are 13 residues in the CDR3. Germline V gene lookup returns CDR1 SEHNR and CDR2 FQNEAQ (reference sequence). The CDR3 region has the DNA TGTGCCAGCAGCCCCCGGGTGGGCTATGGCTACACCTTC. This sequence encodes CASSPRVGYGYTF.

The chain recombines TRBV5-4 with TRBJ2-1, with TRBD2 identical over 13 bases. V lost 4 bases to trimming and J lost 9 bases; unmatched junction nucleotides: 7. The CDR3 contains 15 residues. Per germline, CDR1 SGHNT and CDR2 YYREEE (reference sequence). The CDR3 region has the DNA TGTGCCAGCAGCCAAGGGACTAGCGGGAAGGCTGAGCAGTTCTTC. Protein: CASSQGTSGKAEQFF.

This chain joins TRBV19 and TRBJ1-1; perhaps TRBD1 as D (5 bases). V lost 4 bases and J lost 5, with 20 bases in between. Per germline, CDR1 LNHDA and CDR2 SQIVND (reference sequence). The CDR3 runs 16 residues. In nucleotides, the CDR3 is TGTGCCAGTAGTACCGGCGCGGGGGAGACTCCAACTGAAGCTTTCTTT. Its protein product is CASSTGAGETPTEAFF.

The CDR3 DNA follows: TGCAGCGCTGGGGAGGGCAATCAGCCCCAGCATTTT. The encoded protein is CSAGEGNQPQHF. The rearrangement joins TRBV29-1 to TRBJ1-5; D ambiguous. Per germline, CDR1 SQVTM and CDR2 ANQGSEA. Trimming pared 7 bases from V and 2 bases from J, leaving 9 bases between. CDR3 length: 12 amino acids.

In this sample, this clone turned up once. CDR3 protein: CASSEGFGGKQYF. CDR3 bases: TGTGCCAGCAGTGAAGGATTTGGGGGCAAGCAGTACTTC. This chain connects TRBV6-1 to TRBJ2-7; maybe TRBD1 (6 bases). Germline CDR1 and CDR2: MNHNS and SASEGT. V lost 1 base and J lost 8, with 12 bases in between. CDR3 size: 13 residues.

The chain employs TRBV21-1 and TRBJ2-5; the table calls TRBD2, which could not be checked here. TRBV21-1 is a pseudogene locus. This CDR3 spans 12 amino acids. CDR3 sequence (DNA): TGTGCCAGCAGTCGGGACTCAGAGTGTAAGTACTTC. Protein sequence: CASSRDSECKYF.

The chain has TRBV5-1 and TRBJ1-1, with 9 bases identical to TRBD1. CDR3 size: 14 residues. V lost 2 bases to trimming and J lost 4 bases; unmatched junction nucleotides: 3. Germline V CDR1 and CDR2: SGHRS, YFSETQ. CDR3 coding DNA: TGCGCCAGCAGCTTAGTGACAGGGGGCACTGAAGCTTTCTTT. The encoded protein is CASSLVTGGTEAFF.

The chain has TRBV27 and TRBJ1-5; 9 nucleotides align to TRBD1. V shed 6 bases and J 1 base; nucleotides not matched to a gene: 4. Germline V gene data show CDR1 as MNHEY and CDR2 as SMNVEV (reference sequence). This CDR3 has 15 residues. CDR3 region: CASSSGQGSNQPQHF. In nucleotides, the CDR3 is TGTGCCAGCAGCTCGGGACAGGGCAGCAATCAGCCCCAGCATTTT.

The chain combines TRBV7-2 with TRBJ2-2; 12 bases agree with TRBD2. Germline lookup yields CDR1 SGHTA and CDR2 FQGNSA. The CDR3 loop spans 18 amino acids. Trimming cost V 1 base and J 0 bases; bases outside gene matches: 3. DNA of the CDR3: TGTGCCAGCAGCTTAGTGGGACTAGCGGGTGCGAACACCGGGGAGCTGTTTTTT. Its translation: CASSLVGLAGANTGELFF. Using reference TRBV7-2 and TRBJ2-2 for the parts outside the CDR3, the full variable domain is GAGVSQSPSNKVTEKGKDVELRCDPISGHTALYWYRQSLGQGLEFLIYFQGNSAPDKSGLPSDRFSAERTGGSVSTLTIQRTQQEDSAVYLCASSLVGLAGANTGELFFGEGSRLTVL.